In this sample, the clone carrying this T cell receptor (beta chain) turned up many times. No antigen is known for it. These data are taken from a study of T cell repertoires in cytomegalovirus infection. Study-level background: CMV infection and matching HLA type were both indicated by public TCR beta signatures.

TCRdb re-called the reads through MiXCR, storing one row per CDR3 protein. The sample holds about 190,000 distinct CDR3 sequences, 28% seen once. The CDR3 length is 15 residues. V was trimmed by 5 bases and J by 2 bases, leaving 15 bases between them. Germline V gene data show CDR1 as SGHTA and CDR2 as FQGNSA. Study observations and caveats: CMV-specific TCR beta clonotypes restricted by HLA-C dominated the ex vivo response. Summed frequency of public TCR beta families distinguished CMV carriers with the relevant HLA.

V gene TRBV7-2 combines with J gene TRBJ1-1, with TRBD1 as a possible D gene (5 bases). This TCR was sampled from a human donor in good health (CMV status not recorded). Some clones in this sample may be carry-over from other donors' samples. The sequenced sample was PBMCs. DNA of the CDR3: TGTGCCAGCAGCGAATACAGGTTTCCTAACACTGAAGCTTTCTTT. Translating it yields CASSEYRFPNTEAFF.